This record looks at one T cell receptor (beta chain) sequence and its context. Original analysis: Using reference gene primer amplification, nucleated cell counts were estimated. Assay: immunoSEQ multiplex PCR; the TCRdb copy retains only in-frame clones and omits some. The DNA was the basis for D and trimming; V, J and clone size are from that table. The sample includes 300,000 to 450,000 clones, around 87% of them seen just once. There are 14 residues in the CDR3. The V and J ends lost 5 bases and 4 bases, in that order; junction bases with no gene match: 1. Per germline, CDR1 SEHNR and CDR2 FQNEAQ (reference sequence). This entry comes from a study of blood T cell repertoires in COVID-19. Looking at the study overall: Nucleic acid was either cDNA or gDNA, and it came from T cells, B-cell-depleted T cells, or PBMCs.

The receptor was isolated from a human donor in a cohort sampled during active COVID-19. This chain connects TRBV7-9 to TRBJ2-1; TRBD2 matches 11 bases. Sequencing input: peripheral blood. CDR3 nucleotides: TGTGCCAGCAGCGGGACTAGCGGTTACAATGAGCAGTTCTTC. Amino acids: CASSGTSGYNEQFF.